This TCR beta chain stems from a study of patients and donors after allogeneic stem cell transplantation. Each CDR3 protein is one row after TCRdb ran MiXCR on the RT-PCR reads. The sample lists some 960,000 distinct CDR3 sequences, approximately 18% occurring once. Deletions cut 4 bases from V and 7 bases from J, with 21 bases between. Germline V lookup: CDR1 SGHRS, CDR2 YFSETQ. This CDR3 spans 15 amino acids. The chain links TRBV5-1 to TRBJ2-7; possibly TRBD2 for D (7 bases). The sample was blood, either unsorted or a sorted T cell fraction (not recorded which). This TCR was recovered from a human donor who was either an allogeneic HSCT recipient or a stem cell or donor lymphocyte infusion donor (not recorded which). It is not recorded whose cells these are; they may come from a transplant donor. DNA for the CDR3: TGCGCCAGCAGCGAACGGGGGCTAGCGGCCCCAGAGCAGTACTTC. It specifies CASSERGLAAPEQYF.